This T cell receptor (beta chain) was observed in a study of T cell repertoires in cytomegalovirus infection. Remarks on this clonotype: Its antigen is currently unknown.

TCRdb reanalysed the reads using MiXCR and keeps one entry per CDR3 protein. The sample includes about a million distinct CDR3 sequences, roughly 30% seen only once; the top ten take 13%. Sequenced here: cultured CD8+ T cells from PBMCs, sampled from culture after CMV antigen stimulation. This sequence originates from a human donor in good health (CMV status not recorded). Some clones in this sample may be carry-over from other donors' samples.

The CDR3 sequence: CASSQGDRVLDTQYF. In DNA form, the CDR3 reads TGCGCCAGCAGCCAAGGGGACAGGGTGTTAGATACGCAGTATTTT. The chain is built from TRBV4-3 and TRBJ2-3; 9 bases agree with TRBD1. V was clipped by 1 base and J by 5 bases; unmatched bases: 4. Germline values: CDR1 LGHNA, CDR2 YSLEER. This CDR3 has 15 residues.